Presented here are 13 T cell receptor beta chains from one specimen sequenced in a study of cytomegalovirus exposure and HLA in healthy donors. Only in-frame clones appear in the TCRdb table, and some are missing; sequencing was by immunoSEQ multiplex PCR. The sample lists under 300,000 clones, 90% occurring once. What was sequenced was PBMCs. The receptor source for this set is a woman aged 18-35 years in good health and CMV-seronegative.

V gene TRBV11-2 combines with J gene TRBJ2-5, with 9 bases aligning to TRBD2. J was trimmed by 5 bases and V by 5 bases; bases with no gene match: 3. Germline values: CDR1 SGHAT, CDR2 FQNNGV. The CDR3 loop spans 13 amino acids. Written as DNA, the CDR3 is TGTGCCAGCAGCCCCGGACTAGCGGAGACCCAGTACTTC. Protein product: CASSPGLAETQYF.

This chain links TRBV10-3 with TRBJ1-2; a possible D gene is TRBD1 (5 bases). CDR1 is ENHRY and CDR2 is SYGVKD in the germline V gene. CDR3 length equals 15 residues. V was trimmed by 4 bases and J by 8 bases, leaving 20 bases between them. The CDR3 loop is CAISGYPGDAAGYTF. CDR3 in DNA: TGTGCCATCAGTGGATACCCGGGGGATGCGGCGGGCTACACCTTC.

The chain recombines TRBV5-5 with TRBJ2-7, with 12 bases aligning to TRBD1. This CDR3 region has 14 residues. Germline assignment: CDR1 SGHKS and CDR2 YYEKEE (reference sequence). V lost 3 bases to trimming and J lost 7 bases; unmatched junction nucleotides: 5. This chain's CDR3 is CASSSGTGGTEQYF. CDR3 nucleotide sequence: TGTGCCAGCAGCTCCGGGACAGGGGGCACGGAGCAGTACTTC. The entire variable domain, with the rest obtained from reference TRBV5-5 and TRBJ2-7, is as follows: DAGVTQSPTHLIKTRGQQVTLRCSPISGHKSVSWYQQVLGQGPQFIFQYYEKEERGRGNFPDRFSARQFPNYSSELNVNALLLGDSALYLCASSSGTGGTEQYFGPGTRLTVT.

The CDR3 DNA is TGCGCCAGCAGCTTAGCTGGACAGCGCTACACAGATACGCAGTATTTT. Its protein product is CASSLAGQRYTDTQYF. The genes are TRBV5-1 and TRBJ2-3, with a tentative D call TRBD1 (6 bases). Germline CDR1 is SGHRS and CDR2 is YFSETQ. With 2 bases removed from V and 2 bases from J, the gap between germline ends came to 15 bases. CDR3 length equals 16 residues.

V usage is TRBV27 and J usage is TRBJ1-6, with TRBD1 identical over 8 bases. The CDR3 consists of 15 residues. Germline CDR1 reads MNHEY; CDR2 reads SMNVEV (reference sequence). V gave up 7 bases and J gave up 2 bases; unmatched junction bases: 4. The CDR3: CASNQQGAYNSPLHF. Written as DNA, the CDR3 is TGTGCCAGCAATCAACAGGGGGCCTATAATTCACCCCTCCACTTT.

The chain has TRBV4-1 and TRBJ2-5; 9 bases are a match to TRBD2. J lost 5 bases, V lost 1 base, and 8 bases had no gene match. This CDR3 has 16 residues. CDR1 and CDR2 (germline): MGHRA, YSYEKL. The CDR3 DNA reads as TGCGCCAGCAGCCAAGCAAGGTGGACTAGCGCGGAGACCCAGTACTTC. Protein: CASSQARWTSAETQYF.

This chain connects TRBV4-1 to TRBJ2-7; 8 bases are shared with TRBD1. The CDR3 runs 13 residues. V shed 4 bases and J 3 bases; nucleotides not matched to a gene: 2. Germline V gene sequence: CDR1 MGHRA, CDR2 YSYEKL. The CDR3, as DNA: TGCGCCAGCAGCCTAGGACAGGGCTACGAGCAGTACGTC. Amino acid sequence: CASSLGQGYEQYV.

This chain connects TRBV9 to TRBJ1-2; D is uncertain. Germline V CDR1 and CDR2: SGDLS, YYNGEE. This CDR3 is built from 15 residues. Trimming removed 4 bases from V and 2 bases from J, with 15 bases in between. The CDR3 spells CASSPSGWQNYGYTF. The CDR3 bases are TGTGCCAGCAGCCCCTCGGGGTGGCAAAACTATGGCTACACCTTC.

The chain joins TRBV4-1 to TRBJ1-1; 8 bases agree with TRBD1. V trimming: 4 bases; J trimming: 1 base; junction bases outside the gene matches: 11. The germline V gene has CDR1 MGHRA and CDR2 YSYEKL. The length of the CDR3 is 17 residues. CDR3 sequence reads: CASSLPTVTGANTEAFF. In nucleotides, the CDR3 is TGCGCCAGCAGCCTCCCCACGGTGACAGGGGCGAACACTGAAGCTTTCTTT.

CDR3 nucleotides: TGTGCCAGCAGCGCCGGGACACTGAGCACAGATACGCAGTATTTT. It translates to CASSAGTLSTDTQYF. The chain uses TRBV2 and TRBJ2-3; possibly TRBD1 for D (6 bases). V lost 6 bases and J lost 0, with 13 bases in between. CDR3 length: 15 amino acids. The V gene's germline CDR1 is SNHLY and CDR2 FYNNEI.

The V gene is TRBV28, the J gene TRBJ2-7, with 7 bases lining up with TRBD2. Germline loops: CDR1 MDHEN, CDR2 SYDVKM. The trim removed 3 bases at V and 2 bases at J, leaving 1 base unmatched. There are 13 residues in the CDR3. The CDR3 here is CASSLRGTYEQYF. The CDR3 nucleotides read TGTGCCAGCAGTTTGCGGGGGACCTACGAGCAGTACTTC.

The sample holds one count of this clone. The CDR3, as DNA: TGCGCCAGCAGTGAGTCGACCCCCCGGGTGGATAATTCACCCCTCCACTTT. It translates to CASSESTPRVDNSPLHF. This chain links TRBV10-1 with TRBJ1-6; D is uncertain. Trimming stripped 0 bases from V and 5 bases from J, with 14 bases between. The germline gives CDR1 WNHNN, CDR2 SYGVQD (reference sequence). This CDR3 spans 17 amino acids.

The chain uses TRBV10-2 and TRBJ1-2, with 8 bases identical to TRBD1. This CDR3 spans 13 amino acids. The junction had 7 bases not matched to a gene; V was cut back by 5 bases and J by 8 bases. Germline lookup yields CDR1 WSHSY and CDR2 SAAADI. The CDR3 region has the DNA TGCGCCAGCAGTTCCGGACAGGGTCTCGGCTACACCTTC. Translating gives CASSSGQGLGYTF.